The 4 T cell receptor beta chains given below trace back to one sample, sequenced in a study of T cell responses to AZD1222 COVID-19 vaccine. Here immunoSEQ multiplex PCR was the method, and the copy in TCRdb shows in-frame clones only, minus some. The sample carries around 130,000 clones, about 93% recorded once. Sequencing used peripheral blood, obtained on day 0 of AZD1222 vaccination. The receptors stem from an adult in good health.

V usage is TRBV5-1 and J usage is TRBJ2-5; D assignment may be TRBD1 or TRBD2 (5 bases each). In germline, CDR1 is SGHRS, CDR2 YFSETQ. CDR3 length equals 14 residues. V was pared by 0 bases and J by 5 bases, with 11 bases between. Here the CDR3 DNA reads TGCGCCAGCAGCTTGGGGGGGTCTTCGGAGACCCAGTACTTC. As protein: CASSLGGSSETQYF.

The V gene is TRBV5-6, the J gene TRBJ1-6; D is perhaps TRBD1 (5 bases). This CDR3 region has 17 residues. Per germline, CDR1 SGHDT and CDR2 YYEEEE. The V end lost 7 bases, the J end lost 8 bases, and 25 bases lay between the germline ends. The CDR3 protein is CASQGRVDGVHDSPLHF. CDR3 coding DNA: TGTGCCAGCCAGGGACGGGTGGACGGGGTTCATGATTCACCCCTCCACTTT.

This clone was found once. V gene TRBV15 combines with J gene TRBJ1-5, with 7 positions matching TRBD1. Germline CDR1 is LNHNV and CDR2 is YYDKDF (reference sequence). V was clipped by 5 bases and J by 4 bases; unmatched bases: 11. This CDR3 region has 16 residues. The CDR3 nucleotides are TGTGCCACCAGCGGAACAGGGGTGGGAGGGAATCAGCCCCAGCATTTT. Translating it yields CATSGTGVGGNQPQHF.

The chain employs TRBV29-1 and TRBJ1-4, with D unresolved. Germline CDR1 reads SQVTM; CDR2 reads ANQGSEA. The CDR3 consists of 13 residues. V was trimmed by 7 bases and J by 5 bases, leaving 14 bases between them. The CDR3 DNA follows: TGCAGCGCTCGACTTGGGGTAAATGAAAAACTGTTTTTT. Translating it yields CSARLGVNEKLFF.